This T cell receptor (beta chain) was sequenced during a study of cytomegalovirus exposure and HLA in healthy donors (dated by TCRdb to about 2017). Background for the entire study: In an earlier analysis of some 550 of the donors, less than 350 Gb of sequence data and some 100 million unique TCR beta sequences from about 190 million T cells were reported. The study combined high-throughput TCR immunosequencing, statistical association of individual TCRs with disease status, and machine learning to predict cytomegalovirus infection status. A handful of DR-DQ haplotypes were handled as single units for association and clustering because linkage in the cohort was strong. The later analysis used no new phenotypic data to find candidate immune exposures, relying instead on TCR beta sequences and their occurrence across donors. A later analysis re-examined previously published TCR beta repertoires from several hundred donors and added high-resolution HLA genotyping to investigate patterns of TCR occurrence. A later genetic analysis took genome-wide SNP genotypes for about three fifths of the 666 donors and used that subset as a discovery cohort. Typing coverage varied by locus: roughly 620-640 donors for A, B, C, DRB1 and DQB1; approximately 500 for DQA1; nearly 610 for DPA1; under 490 for DPB1. Class I and class II HLA loci were covered by the typing at four-digit resolution. About 280 gigabases of sequencing data and about 92 million unique TCR sequences made up an early release that covered approximately 700 HLA-typed donors. Donor age, sex, ethnicity and CMV serostatus were collected together with the repertoire data. An earlier analysis of about 620 of the donors applied high-throughput TCR beta sequencing to assess whether each TCR beta V gene segment acted as functional or pseudogenic. The T cell repertoires of around 670 subjects were profiled by immunosequencing and related to cytomegalovirus serostatus. Among the roughly 380 genotyped donors, more than 70% belonged to the genetic ancestry cluster associated with self-reported Caucasian donors. Among 350 to 400 genotyped donors of the cohort, an average of around 240,000 unique TCR beta nucleotide sequences were sequenced per donor, around 20% of them non-productive. All discovery cohort repertoires had been generated using a single sequencing platform. In addition to the first cohort of approximately 650 subjects, a separate validation cohort of approximately 110 different subjects was used. The study aimed to test whether signatures of past pathogen exposure could be identified by cataloging public T cell receptors.

The cohort was made up of approximately 700 healthy bone marrow donors. All cohort members were sampled while nominally healthy, although unrecorded immune exposures were likely present. The donor was CMV seropositive and was included in the group of 290 or so seropositive cohort members. Every donor gave a peripheral blood sample, and the peripheral blood mononuclear cells from that sample were used for TCR beta sequencing. The Qiagen DNeasy Blood Extraction Kit was used to extract genomic DNA from the blood cell samples. Libraries were prepared through the immunoSEQ multiplex PCR assay. A mixture of 60 forward primers for TCR Vbeta segments and 13 reverse primers for TCR Jbeta segments was used in the multiplex PCR. The CDR3 region of rearranged TCR beta genes was amplified from genomic DNA by a multiplex PCR assay. The amplified TCR beta libraries were sequenced on the Illumina HiSeq System as 87-base-pair reads. Concerning the study's data processing: A later analysis tallied around 87 million unique TCR beta chains across the 666 repertoires, and about 10 million of those chains were shared by two or more donors. Raw reads were error-corrected and collapsed into unique sequences with a nearest-neighbor algorithm that merged closely related sequences to remove PCR and sequencing errors. V, D and J gene segments were assigned by aligning CDR3 sequences to IMGT reference sequences. Each retained sequence needed at least a six-nucleotide match to both a V gene segment and a J gene segment. Rearrangements were called productive when the CDR3 lacked stop codons and stayed in frame with V and J; all others were non-productive. CDR3 was defined according to IMGT convention as the region running from the second conserved V-encoded cysteine to the conserved J-encoded phenylalanine. The earlier analysis of approximately 590 of the donors excluded any sequence lacking an unambiguous match to a single V gene segment. In an earlier analysis of around 600 of the donors, V segments were called functional above 56.7% productive rearrangements and were called segregating when the between-donor standard deviation exceeded 5%. A statistical classification framework was built to diagnose cytomegalovirus status from the catalog of TCR beta chain sequences. In a later analysis, TCR nucleotide sequences were compared against IMGT/GENE-DB human TR gene sequences so that V and J genes could be assigned. The TCRdist pipeline was used in a later analysis to assign CDR3 sequences and most-parsimonious VDJ recombination scenarios. In a later analysis, each TCR beta chain was defined by its CDR3 amino acid sequence together with its V-gene family, and reads lacking a unique V-gene family were excluded. A later analysis removed roughly 590 highly shared, low-generation-probability nucleotide sequences to deal with suspected cross-contamination and a sequencing artifact. For each public chain, a later analysis derived a clonal expansion index from normalized ranks of inferred template counts within each repertoire. In a later analysis, generation probabilities were computed using a VDJ recombination model fitted to out-of-frame rearrangements, and the results were checked against IGoR. A later analysis scored TCR-TCR, TCR-HLA and TCR-CMV co-occurrence with hypergeometric tests, applying a repertoire-size bias correction to TCR pairs. A later analysis estimated false discovery rates by permuting HLA or CMV assignments 20 times. A later analysis grouped co-occurring TCRs with DBSCAN, adding TCRdist sequence similarity when clustering within HLA-allele-positive subsets. Co-occurrence clustering excluded repertoires with fewer than 30,000 or more than 120,000 public chains, plus five with anomalous nucleotide sharing. TCRdb holds this immuneACCESS table with in-frame rearrangements only. Some clones are missing; in checked studies, unresolved V genes explain under half, and the rest has no known cause. V and J calls and clone size are as listed in that table; D and trimming were resolved from the DNA. Across this sample there are some 110,000 clones, with roughly 80% seen only once. 6% to 8% of the sample rests with the top ten.

On this clone: What antigen it recognizes has not been identified. Base quality data are lacking; no much larger clone is found one base away.

What the work shows at the level of the full study, not this receptor alone: The authors suggested that the approach could potentially be extended to other disease states and immunological phenotypes. In a later analysis, TCR association rates were found to vary across HLA loci, with the most associated TCRs seen for DRB1 alleles and the fewest for HLA-C alleles. The study listed 164 TCR beta chains as associated with cytomegalovirus. In this cohort, only TCR beta chains were sequenced, and detectable features were limited by the absence of alpha or paired-chain data. Sequencing depth was assumed to be roughly uniform across donors in the presence/absence analyses, though that assumption may not hold. When HLA alleles, especially DR and DQ, strongly co-occurred, TCR associations were difficult to assign to individual alleles. Linkage disequilibrium might explain the correlated functional status among segregating V segments, but an unknown experimental factor could not be ruled out. Most CMV-associated TCR beta chains appeared to be HLA-restricted in a later analysis, and the HLA associations seemed to be driven largely by CMV exposure. In a later genetic analysis, a missense DCLRE1C variant was associated with V-gene and J-gene trimming of TCR beta chains, and the association was replicated in an independent cohort. A further reported finding was that TCR beta sequences accurately predicted the HLA-A and HLA-B alleles for most subjects in the first cohort. The classifier was reported to diagnose cytomegalovirus status with high specificity and sensitivity in both the original cohort and the validation cohort. Because HLA typing was unavailable for some donors at each locus, only the typed subset was used in association tests. A later analysis reported that several top co-occurrence clusters appeared linked to parvovirus B19, influenza, CMV and Epstein-Barr virus. Over 15 rarely observed V segments, including chromosome 9 orphons, were excluded from the earlier analysis of a few hundred of the donors because counts were too low. A later genetic analysis reported fewer N-insertions in productive TCRs among donors in an Asian-associated ancestry cluster than the 666-donor mean. In an earlier analysis of around 500 of the donors, most TCR beta V segments appeared in productive rearrangements about 90% or about 30% of the time, broadly matching IMGT annotations. A later analysis associated about 17,000 TCR beta sequences with specific HLA alleles at a false discovery rate of 0.05. The only immune exposure information available for the cohort was CMV serostatus. A group of highly shared sequence variants was considered likely to be a technical artifact of the sequencing pipeline. Three of the identified cytomegalovirus-associated TCR beta chains were confirmed in vitro to be specific for cytomegalovirus antigens. A later analysis found that HLA-associated TCR beta chains were more clonally expanded and had lower generation probabilities than equally common non-associated chains. Across donors, most TCR sequences were observed very rarely, whereas some public TCRs were present in many individuals.

Sequenced material: PBMCs. This sequence originates from a man aged 30 to 39 in good health and CMV-seropositive.

The CDR3: CASSELAGSYNEQFF. In nucleotide form, the sequence is TGTGCCAGCAGTGAACTAGCGGGCTCCTACAATGAGCAGTTCTTC. The V gene is TRBV6-1 and the J gene is TRBJ2-1, and TRBD2 aligns with 8 junction nucleotides. Trimming leaves V shorter by 2 bases and J shorter by 0 bases, with the junction holding 0 bases beyond the gene matches. The CDR3 goes from the cysteine to the phenylalanine over 15 residues. Here the CDR3 DNA is all that survives: 45 bases in frame from base 1. Via the germline V gene, CDR1 is MNHNS and CDR2 SASEGT.